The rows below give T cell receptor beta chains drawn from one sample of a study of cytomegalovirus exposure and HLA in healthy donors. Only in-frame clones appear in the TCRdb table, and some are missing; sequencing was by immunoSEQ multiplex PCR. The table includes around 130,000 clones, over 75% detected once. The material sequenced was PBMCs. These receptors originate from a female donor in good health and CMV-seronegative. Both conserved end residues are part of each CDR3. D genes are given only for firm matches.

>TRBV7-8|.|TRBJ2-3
CASSLVGAQTYTQYF
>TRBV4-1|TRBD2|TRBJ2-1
CASSQDHLAGLSGEQFF
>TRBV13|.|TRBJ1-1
CASSLGGAPQTEAFF
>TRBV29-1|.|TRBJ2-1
CSVKDRSSYNEQFF
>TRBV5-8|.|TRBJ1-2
CASSPRSPHYYGYTF
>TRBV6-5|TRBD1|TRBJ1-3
CASRRGQAGNTIYF
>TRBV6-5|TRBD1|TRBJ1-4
CLVRDRAGEKLFF
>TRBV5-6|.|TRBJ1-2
CASSLLAGANYGYTF
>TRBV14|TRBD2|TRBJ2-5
CASSQLSSGMETQYF
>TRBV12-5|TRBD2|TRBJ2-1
CASGPPGLVWNEQFF
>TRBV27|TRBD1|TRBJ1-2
CASRRQGAGGYTF
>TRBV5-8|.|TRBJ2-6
CASSFQFRTGANVLTF
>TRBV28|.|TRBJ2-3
CASSLGSTDTQYF
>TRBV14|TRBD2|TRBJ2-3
CASSQVLAATDTQYF
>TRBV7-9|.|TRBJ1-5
CASSLEEHNQPQHF
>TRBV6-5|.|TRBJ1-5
CASRPSGGPQHF
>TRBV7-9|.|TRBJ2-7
CASSLSGERGEQYF
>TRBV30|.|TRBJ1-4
CAWRPGLVVEKLFF
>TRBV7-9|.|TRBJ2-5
CASSSPPGQEQETQYF
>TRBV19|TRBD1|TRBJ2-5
CASSDRGIVETQYF
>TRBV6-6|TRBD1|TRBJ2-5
CASSNRGRRETQYF
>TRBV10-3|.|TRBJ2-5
CAIRDTGEQETQYF
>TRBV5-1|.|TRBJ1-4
CASSLAGQGSEKLFF
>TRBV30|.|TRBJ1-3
CAWLSSGNTIYF
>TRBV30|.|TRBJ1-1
CAWGEEHAEAFF
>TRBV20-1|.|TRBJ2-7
CSAPEPYEQYF
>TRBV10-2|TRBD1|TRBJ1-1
CASSINRGETEAFF
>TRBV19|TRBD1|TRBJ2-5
CASSMRQGGETQYF
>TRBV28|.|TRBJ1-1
CASSFEGVSTEAFF
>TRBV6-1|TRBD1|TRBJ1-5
CATTGTGEKPQHF
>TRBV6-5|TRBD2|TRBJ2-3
CASRTGLAADTQYF
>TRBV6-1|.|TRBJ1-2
CASRGGGQNYGYTF
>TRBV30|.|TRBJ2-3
CAWSVSDTQYF
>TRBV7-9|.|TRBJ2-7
CASSLGTHEQYF
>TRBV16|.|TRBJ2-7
CASSQSEVYEQYF
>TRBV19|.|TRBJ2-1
CASSILGGNEQFF
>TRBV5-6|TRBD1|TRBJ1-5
CASSFGTGDQPQHF
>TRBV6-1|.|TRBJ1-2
CASSEALGTGGSYTF
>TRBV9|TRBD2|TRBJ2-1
CASSPRLGLAGWGEQFF
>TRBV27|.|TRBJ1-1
CASSQAGQNTEAFF
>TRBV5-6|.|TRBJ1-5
CASSFGGQVGQPQHF
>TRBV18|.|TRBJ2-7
CASSPAAGSYEQYF
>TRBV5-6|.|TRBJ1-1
CASSRWSTEAFF
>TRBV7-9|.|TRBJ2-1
CASLRGWALENEQFF
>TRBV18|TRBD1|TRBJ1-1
CASSQGAEVEAFF
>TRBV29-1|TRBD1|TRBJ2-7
CSVENWDSYEQYF
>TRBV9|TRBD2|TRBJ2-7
CASSTGTRGSEQYF
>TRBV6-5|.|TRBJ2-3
CASSSLTGVTQYF